These T cell receptor beta chains were read from a single sample in a study of OX40 agonist ivuxolimab in advanced cancers. Measured with immunoSEQ multiplex PCR; TCRdb has only the in-frame clones, and not every one. The sample lists tens of thousands of clones; 91% were seen once. The sample consisted of CD4+ or CD8+ T cells sorted from blood, taken in a trial of the OX40 agonist ivuxolimab. These receptors were obtained from an adult with an advanced solid tumor such as melanoma, head and neck, liver or kidney cancer. CDR3s include the opening cysteine and the closing phenylalanine or tryptophan.

j_gene: .; v_gene: TRBV5-1; CDR3aa: CASSLEREYYEQYF
j_gene: TRBJ1-1; v_gene: TRBV7-8; CDR3aa: CASTDTRGQNTEAFF
j_gene: .; v_gene: TRBV7-9; CDR3aa: CASSLPGPPYEQYF
j_gene: TRBJ2-1; v_gene: TRBV19; CDR3aa: CASSTGGANYEQFF
j_gene: TRBJ1-5; v_gene: TRBV28; CDR3aa: CASSLWKTGLSNQPQHF
j_gene: TRBJ2-5; v_gene: TRBV6-1; CDR3aa: CASSELAGGPQETQYF
j_gene: TRBJ2-7; v_gene: TRBV4-1; CDR3aa: CASRPMNPGRGEQYF
j_gene: TRBJ2-7; v_gene: TRBV2; CDR3aa: CASSEGSGGPGYEQYF
j_gene: TRBJ2-3; v_gene: TRBV7-9; CDR3aa: CASSPQRGGSTDTQYF
j_gene: TRBJ2-7; v_gene: TRBV4-3; CDR3aa: CASSHSSGSYEQYF
j_gene: TRBJ2-1; v_gene: TRBV9; CDR3aa: CASSEYNEQFF
j_gene: TRBJ1-5; v_gene: TRBV7-9; CDR3aa: CASSWSNQPQHF
j_gene: TRBJ2-5; v_gene: TRBV4-1; CDR3aa: CASSQVGGGQETQYF
j_gene: .; v_gene: TRBV2; CDR3aa: CASRSSGGHYEQYF
j_gene: TRBJ1-5; v_gene: TRBV19; CDR3aa: CASSIYGQPPNQPQHF
j_gene: TRBJ2-7; v_gene: TRBV15; CDR3aa: CAIGQGSTEQYF
j_gene: TRBJ2-7; v_gene: TRBV7-9; CDR3aa: CASSLEQGPHEQYF
j_gene: TRBJ2-1; v_gene: TRBV11-2; CDR3aa: CASTASYNEQFF
j_gene: TRBJ1-2; v_gene: TRBV5-1; CDR3aa: CASSWTPQKYANYGYTF